This T cell receptor (beta chain) was documented in a study of blood T cells in healthy people across ages. Then a second PCR, running about 6 to 12 cycles, was carried out with a sample-barcoded 5' primer and a J-beta primer mix. Researchers report that a template-switch adaptor with 12 random nucleotides tagged each cDNA molecule. MiXCR, run by TCRdb on the 5' RACE reads, gives a single entry per CDR3 protein. The table records 1,500,000 or so distinct CDR3 sequences, roughly 43% of them present only once. Findings and limits, study-wide: TCR beta diversity tracked closely with naive T cell percentage. Because sorting was not performed, PBMCs prevented conclusive naive versus antigen-experienced comparison.

CDR1 MNHEY and CDR2 SVGEGT come from the germline V gene. The CDR3 contains 13 residues. J was trimmed by 8 bases and V by 7 bases; bases with no gene match: 7. There were at least 6 micrograms of total RNA extracted from every sample. To note about this clonotype: No antigen is known for it.

The genes are TRBV6-2 or TRBV6-3 and TRBJ1-2, with 10 bases identical to TRBD1. The sequence derives from a woman under 30 in good health. The sample comprised blood. The CDR3 here is CASTGQGEGGYTF. As DNA, the CDR3 is TGTGCCAGCACCGGACAGGGGGAGGGAGGCTACACCTTC.